The clone carrying this TCR beta chain was detected ten times or more. Time point noted: pre-sensitization, week 0. Treatment: therapeutic diphenylcyclopropenone sensitization with weekly scalp DPC. This record comes from a study of human T cells and chemical hapten exposure. Study-level information: The study sensitized with 2% DPC on a 2 cm by 2 cm patch of upper inner arm skin. Patients were given diphenylcyclopropenone on the scalp weekly across the approximately 26-week study.

The CDR3 covers 17 residues. The germline CDR1 and CDR2 sequences are SNHLY and FYNNEI. Trimming pared 6 bases from V and 2 bases from J, leaving 19 bases between. TCRdb recomputed calls from the RACE reads with MiXCR, one row per CDR3 protein. The profile shows about 61,000 distinct CDR3 sequences, 6.7% of them singletons. This sequence originates from a woman aged 25-40 years with alopecia areata. Some clones in this sample may be carry-over from other donors' samples. Specimen: whole blood, collected in connection with sensitization to the hapten diphenylcyclopropenone (DPC). This chain connects TRBV2 to TRBJ1-4, with D possibly TRBD1 on 6 matching bases. The CDR3 sequence: CASRSGDLPFTNEKLFF. The DNA for the CDR3 is TGTGCCAGCAGGTCAGGGGACCTGCCATTTACTAATGAAAAACTGTTTTTT.